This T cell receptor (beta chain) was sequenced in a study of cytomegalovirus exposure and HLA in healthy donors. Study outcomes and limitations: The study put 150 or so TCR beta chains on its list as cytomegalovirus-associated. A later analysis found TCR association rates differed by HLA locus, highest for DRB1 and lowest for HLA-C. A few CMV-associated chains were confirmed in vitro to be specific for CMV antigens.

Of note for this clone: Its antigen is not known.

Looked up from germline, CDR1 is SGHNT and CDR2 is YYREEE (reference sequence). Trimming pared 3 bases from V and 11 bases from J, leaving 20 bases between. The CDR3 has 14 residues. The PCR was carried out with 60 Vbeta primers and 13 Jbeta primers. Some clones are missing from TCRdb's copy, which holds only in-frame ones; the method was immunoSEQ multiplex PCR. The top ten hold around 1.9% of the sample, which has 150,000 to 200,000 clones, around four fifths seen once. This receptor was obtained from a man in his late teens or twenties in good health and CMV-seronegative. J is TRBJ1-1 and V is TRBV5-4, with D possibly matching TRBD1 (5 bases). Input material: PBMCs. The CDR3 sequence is CASSSLYQGNEAFF. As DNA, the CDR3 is TGTGCCAGCAGCTCCCTTTATCAGGGCAACGAGGCTTTCTTT. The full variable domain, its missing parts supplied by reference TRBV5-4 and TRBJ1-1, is ETGVTQSPTHLIKTRGQQVTLRCSSQSGHNTVSWYQQALGQGPQFIFQYYREEENGRGNFPPRFSGLQFPNYSSELNVNALELDDSALYLCASSSLYQGNEAFFGQGTRLTVV.